One and the same sample provided the 18 T cell receptor beta chains below, sequenced in a study of human T cells and chemical hapten exposure. One entry per CDR3 protein results from TCRdb running MiXCR on the RACE reads. The sample records 180,000 or so distinct CDR3 sequences, around 15% being singletons. The time point was: patch test 1, 2 weeks after DPC sensitization. The treatment was: therapeutic diphenylcyclopropenone sensitization with weekly scalp DPC. This specimen was whole blood, taken in connection with sensitization to the hapten diphenylcyclopropenone (DPC). The receptors shown here come from a woman in her twenties or thirties with alopecia areata. Some clones in this sample may be carry-over from other donors' samples.

This clonotype appeared a few times. The rearrangement links TRBV20-1 to TRBJ1-2, with TRBD1 matching over 7 bases. The CDR3 sequence is 14 residues long. The trim removed 5 bases at V and 8 bases at J, leaving 14 bases unmatched. Germline-derived CDR1 and CDR2 are DFQATT and SNEGSKA (reference sequence). The CDR3 here is CSAPRFETGRGYTF. The CDR3 coding sequence is TGCAGTGCTCCGCGATTCGAGACAGGGCGCGGCTACACCTTC.

The chain has TRBV9 and TRBJ1-1; D gene ambiguous. Per the germline V gene, CDR1 is SGDLS and CDR2 is YYNGEE. Trimming took off 5 bases at V and 0 bases at J, with 8 bases between the two ends. This CDR3 has 13 residues. For the CDR3, the DNA is TGTGCCAGCAGACGGCTGATGAACACTGAAGCTTTCTTT. It encodes CASRRLMNTEAFF.

This clonotype was observed a few times. This chain joins TRBV20-1 and TRBJ1-5; perhaps TRBD1 as D (5 bases). This CDR3 has 14 residues. The germline V gene encodes CDR1 DFQATT and CDR2 SNEGSKA (reference sequence). Trimming cost V 5 bases and J 5 bases, with 16 bases left between them. The CDR3 loop is CSASAGGGDQPQHF. In DNA, the CDR3 is TGCAGTGCTTCCGCGGGTGGGGGAGATCAGCCCCAGCATTTT.

This clonotype was counted a few times. The gene calls are TRBV20-1 and TRBJ1-2; D unresolved. Germline CDR1 DFQATT, CDR2 SNEGSKA (reference sequence). The V and J ends lost 6 bases and 1 base respectively, with 9 bases between them. The CDR3 contains 12 residues. Written as DNA, the CDR3 is TGCAGTGCCACGGGCAGTAACTATGGCTACACCTTC. This encodes CSATGSNYGYTF.

This clonotype was seen at least ten times. This chain uses TRBV6-2 or TRBV6-3 with TRBJ1-4; D uncertain. From germline, CDR1 is MNHEY and CDR2 SVGEGT. Trimming pared 3 bases from V and 8 bases from J, leaving 10 bases between. The CDR3 consists of 13 residues. CDR3 in amino acids: CASSYKVREKLFF. The CDR3 bases are TGTGCCAGCAGTTATAAAGTACGGGAAAAACTGTTTTTT.

This clonotype was picked up a small number of times. The chain combines TRBV6-6 with TRBJ2-7; unclear D gene. V lost 2 bases and J lost 0, with 8 bases in between. Per the germline V gene, CDR1 is MNHNY and CDR2 is SVGAGI (reference sequence). The CDR3 is 14 amino acids. For the CDR3, the DNA is TGTGCCAGCAGTTACCGGCAGAGCTCCTACGAGCAGTACTTC. It yields the protein CASSYRQSSYEQYF.

This clonotype was counted ten times or more. The V and J genes are TRBV5-1 and TRBJ2-3; no clear D. Per germline, CDR1 SGHRS and CDR2 YFSETQ. Trimming removed 5 bases at V and 2 bases at J, with 6 bases between. The CDR3 loop spans 12 amino acids. The CDR3 reads CASRTNTDTQYF. CDR3 coding DNA: TGCGCCAGCAGGACAAACACAGATACGCAGTATTTT.

The chain combines TRBV20-1 with TRBJ1-3; TRBD1 matches at 7 bases. Trimming at V came to 3 bases and at J to 4 bases, leaving 6 bases not matched to a gene. The CDR3 has 14 residues. Germline loops: CDR1 DFQATT, CDR2 SNEGSKA (reference sequence). The CDR3 DNA reads as TGCAGTGCTAGTCCCACAGGGGCCGGAAACACCATATATTTT. Its protein is CSASPTGAGNTIYF.

This clonotype was counted between two and nine times. The J gene is TRBJ1-2, the V gene TRBV28; D call uncertain. CDR1 MDHEN and CDR2 SYDVKM come from the germline V gene. V gave up 2 bases and J gave up 10 bases, with 14 bases separating them. CDR3 length: 13 residues. The CDR3 sequence is CASSLPRPSSYTF. CDR3 in DNA: TGTGCCAGCAGTTTACCGAGGCCCAGCTCCTACACCTTC.

The CDR3 coding sequence is TGTGCCATCAGTGATAAGGGGCAAGGGGCCTACGAGCAGTACTTC. Residues: CAISDKGQGAYEQYF. This chain uses TRBV10-3 with TRBJ2-7, with a possible D match to TRBD1 (5 bases). The V gene's germline CDR1 is ENHRY and CDR2 SYGVKD. Trimming cost V 3 bases and J 2 bases, with 14 bases left between them. The CDR3 covers 15 residues.

This clonotype was seen repeatedly, ten times or more. The genes are TRBV10-3 and TRBJ2-7; D perhaps matches TRBD1 (6 bases). The germline gives CDR1 ENHRY, CDR2 SYGVKD. The ends were cut back, 6 bases at V and 4 bases at J, with 10 bases in the middle. The CDR3 covers 12 residues. This CDR3 is CAISRQGYEQYF. For the CDR3, the DNA is TGTGCCATCAGCCGCCAGGGGTACGAGCAGTACTTC.

This clonotype was detected a few times. The genes are TRBV20-1 and TRBJ2-7; 9 bases fit TRBD1. CDR1 is DFQATT, CDR2 SNEGSKA, per germline (reference sequence). This CDR3 has 12 amino acids. Trimming removed 3 bases from V and 11 bases from J; junction bases left unmatched: 8. CDR3 in amino acids: CSARGTGTAEYF. The CDR3 bases are TGCAGTGCTAGGGGGACAGGGACCGCCGAGTACTTC.

The J gene is TRBJ1-5, the V gene TRBV10-3; 7 bases align to TRBD1. The CDR3 is 14 residues long. V lost 5 bases to trimming and J lost 7 bases; unmatched junction nucleotides: 8. The V gene's germline CDR1 is ENHRY and CDR2 SYGVKD. Here the CDR3 DNA reads TGTGCCATCAGTCCGACAGGGAACGACCAGCCCCAGCATTTT. Residues: CAISPTGNDQPQHF.

This clonotype was picked up a small number of times. The V and J genes are TRBV6-4 and TRBJ2-3; D remains unclear. V gave up 0 bases and J gave up 1 base, with 5 bases separating them. The CDR3 length is 14 residues. Germline V CDR1 and CDR2: MRHNA, SNTAGT. CDR3 nucleotide sequence: TGTGCCAGCAGTGACTCGGTCGGCACAGATACGCAGTATTTT. It encodes CASSDSVGTDTQYF.

The chain combines TRBV11-2 with TRBJ2-3, with 7 bases identical to TRBD1. CDR3 length equals 16 residues. Germline CDR1 is SGHAT and CDR2 is FQNNGV. After removal of 5 bases from V and 1 base from J, the junction contained 9 bases not matched to a gene. The CDR3 DNA follows: TGTGCCAGCAGCGCCACCGGGACAGAGCGCACAGATACGCAGTATTTT. It codes for CASSATGTERTDTQYF.

This sequence joins TRBV5-4 and TRBJ2-1, with 9 nucleotides matching TRBD2. This CDR3 is built from 15 residues. Germline-derived CDR1 and CDR2 are SGHNT and YYREEE (reference sequence). J gave up 8 bases and V 3 bases, and 9 bases lay outside the gene matches. DNA of the CDR3: TGTGCCAGCAGCTCCAGCGGGGGGCCGCGGGATGAGCAGTTCTTC. It specifies CASSSSGGPRDEQFF. The whole variable domain, remainder taken from reference TRBV5-4 and TRBJ2-1, is ETGVTQSPTHLIKTRGQQVTLRCSSQSGHNTVSWYQQALGQGPQFIFQYYREEENGRGNFPPRFSGLQFPNYSSELNVNALELDDSALYLCASSSSGGPRDEQFFGPGTRLTVL.

This clonotype was observed at least ten times. The chain has TRBV4-2 and TRBJ2-2; no definite D call. Deletions cut 2 bases from V and 7 bases from J, with 8 bases between. Looked up from germline, CDR1 is LGHNA and CDR2 is YNFKEQ. This CDR3 has 13 amino acids. The CDR3 DNA is TGTGCCAGCAGCCAATCTCCTGACGGGGAGCTGTTTTTT. This encodes CASSQSPDGELFF.

This clonotype was seen a few times. The genes are TRBV2 and TRBJ1-1; D gene ambiguous. Trimming stripped 4 bases from V and 0 bases from J, with 9 bases between. This CDR3 spans 14 amino acids. CDR1 and CDR2 (germline): SNHLY, FYNNEI. CDR3 in DNA: TGTGCCAGCAGTGCCAACGGGGTGAACACTGAAGCTTTCTTT. Translating gives CASSANGVNTEAFF.